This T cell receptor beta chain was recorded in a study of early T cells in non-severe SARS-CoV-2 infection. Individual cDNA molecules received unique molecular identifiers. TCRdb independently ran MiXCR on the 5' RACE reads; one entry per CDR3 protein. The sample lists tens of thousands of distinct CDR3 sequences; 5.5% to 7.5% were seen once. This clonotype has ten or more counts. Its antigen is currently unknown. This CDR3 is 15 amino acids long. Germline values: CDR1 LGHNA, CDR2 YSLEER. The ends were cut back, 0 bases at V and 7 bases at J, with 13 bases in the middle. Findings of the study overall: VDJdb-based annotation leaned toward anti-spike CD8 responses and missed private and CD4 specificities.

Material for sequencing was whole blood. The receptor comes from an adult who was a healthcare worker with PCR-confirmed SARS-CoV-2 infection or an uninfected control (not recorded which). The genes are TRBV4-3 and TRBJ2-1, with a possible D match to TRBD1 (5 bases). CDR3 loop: CASSQDQGYQNEQFF. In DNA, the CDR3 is TGCGCCAGCAGCCAAGATCAGGGCTATCAGAATGAGCAGTTCTTC.